This T cell receptor (beta chain) was found in a study of shared clonotypes between healthy human individuals (dated by TCRdb to the early 2020s). With respect to the entire study: The cohort comprised two women and a few men aged 18 to 49 years. Libraries were prepared and TCR repertoires were sequenced by different laboratories using diverse techniques, in order to increase sequencing depth and limit assay-specific biases. Blood TCR repertoires of roughly five healthy adults were deeply sequenced to estimate repertoire size and the extent of clonotype sharing between individuals. Between about 0.94 and 10 billion PBMCs per donor were obtained by leukapheresis. Per donor, three plates each were used for CD4 naive and CD4 memory, two for CD8 naive, and one for CD8 memory. Study-wide conclusions, independent of this receptor: The genetic and exposure-history diversity represented was limited by the small number of donors. Clonotypes shared by all four sorted-subset donors showed higher generation probabilities than non-shared clonotypes. Even with the large sequencing depth, rarefaction of the sorted-subset datasets indicated that sequencing was incomplete. Based on pairwise subsampling, the degree of clonotype sharing among donors was expected to be affected by sequencing depth. Estimated clonotype richness was generally larger for naive than for memory subsets. When a handful of donors were compared, the shared fraction of clonotypes was roughly 5% for naive CD4, roughly 3.4% for naive CD8, about 2.4% for memory CD4, and roughly 0.4% for memory CD8. Sampling was restricted to blood, and TCR repertoires in tissues likely differ from the TCR repertoires found in blood.

TCR CDR3 regions were amplified from genomic DNA by multiplex PCR using the deep immunoSEQ assay. Extracted genomic DNA from each cell subset was distributed evenly across all wells of several immunoSEQ 96-well plates, and each plate was treated as a replicate. For sorted subsets, around 200 ng genomic DNA, equal to 30,000 or so T cell genomes, was loaded into each replicate PCR. The purified libraries were quantified using a Qubit 3.0 fluorometer, sized with a Bioanalyzer 2100, and then quantified again using the KAPA Library Quantification kit. Each immunoSEQ 96-well plate was sequenced on its own single-read 150-cycle Illumina NextSeq 550 flow cell. Processing in the source paper ran as follows. Because the immunoSEQ output included only junctional sequences and no quality scores, the filtering could not be the same as the filtering used for full-length reads. To assign V/J genes and CDR3, sequences were annotated using PyIR, a Python wrapper for IgBLAST v1.9, with IMGT germline references. Reads were removed for weak V/J assignments (E-value above 1e-6), missing CDR3, stop codons, out-of-frame junctions, or ambiguous translated residues. A V3J clonotype was defined by an identical inferred V gene, J gene, and CDR3 amino acid sequence. To compute the percentage overlap between repertoires, the number of shared unique clonotypes was divided by the size of the smaller repertoire. Richness of each repertoire was evaluated using RTK rarefaction, the Chao1 estimator, and Recon v2.1 estimates of unobserved clonotypes. OLGA was used to compute generation probabilities for all TCRbeta clonotypes that the gDNA method yielded from four donors. The table was pulled from immuneACCESS by TCRdb, which kept in-frame rearrangements only. Such tables lose some clones; where checked, under half of the loss comes from unresolved V genes, and the rest has no known cause. V, J and clone size derive from that table, while D and trimming were established from the DNA sequence. The sample data list about 1.5 million clones, and around 97% of these were observed just once. In total, the top ten clones hold over 1% of the sample.

From the cysteine through the phenylalanine, the CDR3 covers 13 amino acids. The DNA shown is the 39-base CDR3, in frame from base 1. CDR1 and CDR2 are read off the germline V gene as SGHVS and FNYEAQ. The junction carries 11 bases between V and J, which are trimmed by 7 bases and 1 base respectively. Donors were healthy HIV-negative adults with no recently reported acute infections or vaccinations. All donors were Caucasian adults living in Nashville, Tennessee, USA. Magnetic negative selection was used to enrich CD4+ T cells, after which naive cells were positively selected on CD45RA and the negative fraction became the memory subset. Blood was collected by leukapheresis, and PBMCs were isolated by Ficoll-Histopaque density gradient centrifugation and then cryopreserved in liquid nitrogen vapor phase. Analytical flow cytometry was used to check the purity and quantity of every magnetically sorted T cell population. Genomic DNA was isolated from every sorted fraction and measured by UV absorbance on a Nanodrop 2000c.

With regard to this clone: No antigen is known for it. Nothing much larger sits one base from this clone, and base qualities are not available.

This chain is built from TRBV7-6 and TRBJ2-7, with the D gene too uncertain to name. This clonotype was obtained from a man in his thirties or forties in good health. The material sequenced was naive CD4+ T cells sorted from blood. In the paper's terms, the cell subset or site label means: CD45RA+ positively selected. The nucleotide sequence reads TGTGCCAGCATCGCCTACAAGTCCTACGAGCAGTACTTC. This codes for CASIAYKSYEQYF.